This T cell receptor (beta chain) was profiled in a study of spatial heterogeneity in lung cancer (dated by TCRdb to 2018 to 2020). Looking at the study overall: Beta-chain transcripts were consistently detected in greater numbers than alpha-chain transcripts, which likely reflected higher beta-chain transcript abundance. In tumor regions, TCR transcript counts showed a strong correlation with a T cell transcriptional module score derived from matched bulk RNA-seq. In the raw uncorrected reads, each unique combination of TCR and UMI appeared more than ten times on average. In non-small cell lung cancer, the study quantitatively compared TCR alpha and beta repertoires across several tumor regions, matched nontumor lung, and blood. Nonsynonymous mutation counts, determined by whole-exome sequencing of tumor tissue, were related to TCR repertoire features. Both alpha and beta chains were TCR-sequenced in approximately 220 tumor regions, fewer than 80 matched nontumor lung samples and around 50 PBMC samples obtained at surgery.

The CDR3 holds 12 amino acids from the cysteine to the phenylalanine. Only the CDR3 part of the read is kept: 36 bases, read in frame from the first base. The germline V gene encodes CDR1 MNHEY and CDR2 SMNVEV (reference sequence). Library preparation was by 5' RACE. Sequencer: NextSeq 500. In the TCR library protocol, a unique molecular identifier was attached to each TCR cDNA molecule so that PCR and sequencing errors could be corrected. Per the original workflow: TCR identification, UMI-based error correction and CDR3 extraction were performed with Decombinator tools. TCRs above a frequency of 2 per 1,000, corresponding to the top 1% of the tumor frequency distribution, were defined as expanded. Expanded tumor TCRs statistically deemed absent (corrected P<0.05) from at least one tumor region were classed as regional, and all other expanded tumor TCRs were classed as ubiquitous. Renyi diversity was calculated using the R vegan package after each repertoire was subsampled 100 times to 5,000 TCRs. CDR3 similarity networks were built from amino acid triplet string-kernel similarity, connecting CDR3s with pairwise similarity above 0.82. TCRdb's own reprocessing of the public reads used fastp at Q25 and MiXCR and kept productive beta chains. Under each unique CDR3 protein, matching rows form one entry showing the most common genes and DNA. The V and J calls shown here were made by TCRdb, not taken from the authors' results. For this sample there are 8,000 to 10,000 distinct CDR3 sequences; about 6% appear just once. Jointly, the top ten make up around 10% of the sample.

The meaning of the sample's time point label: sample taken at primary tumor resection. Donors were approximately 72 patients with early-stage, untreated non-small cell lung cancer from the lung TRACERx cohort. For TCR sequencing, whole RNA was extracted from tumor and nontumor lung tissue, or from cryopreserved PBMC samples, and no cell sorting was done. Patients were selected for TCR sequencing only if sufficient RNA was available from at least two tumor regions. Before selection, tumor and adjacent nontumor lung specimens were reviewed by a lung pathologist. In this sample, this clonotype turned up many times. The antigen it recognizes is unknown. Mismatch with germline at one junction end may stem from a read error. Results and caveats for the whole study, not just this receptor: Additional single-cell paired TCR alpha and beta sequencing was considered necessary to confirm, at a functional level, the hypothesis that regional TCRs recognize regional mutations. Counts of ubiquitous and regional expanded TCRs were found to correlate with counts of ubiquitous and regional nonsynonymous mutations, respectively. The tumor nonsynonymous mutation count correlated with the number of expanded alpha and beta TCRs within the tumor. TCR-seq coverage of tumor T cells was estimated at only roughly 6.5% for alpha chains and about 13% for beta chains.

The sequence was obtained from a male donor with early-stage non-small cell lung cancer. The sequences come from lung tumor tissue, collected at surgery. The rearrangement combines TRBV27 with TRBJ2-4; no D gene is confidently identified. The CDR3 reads CASSLKSCLSDF. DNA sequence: TGTGCCAGCAGTTTAAAGAGTTGCCTATCGGACTTC.